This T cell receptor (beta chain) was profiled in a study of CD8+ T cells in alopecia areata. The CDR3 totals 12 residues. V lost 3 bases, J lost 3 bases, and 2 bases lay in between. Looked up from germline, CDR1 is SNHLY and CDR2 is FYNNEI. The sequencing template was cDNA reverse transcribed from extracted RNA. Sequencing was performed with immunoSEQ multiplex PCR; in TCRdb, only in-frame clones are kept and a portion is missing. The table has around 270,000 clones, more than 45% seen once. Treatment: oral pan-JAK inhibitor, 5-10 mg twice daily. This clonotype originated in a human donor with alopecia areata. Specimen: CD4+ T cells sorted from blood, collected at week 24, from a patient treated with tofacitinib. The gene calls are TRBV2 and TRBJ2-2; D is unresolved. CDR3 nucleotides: TGTGCCAGCAGTGAGGACACCGGGGAGCTGTTTTTT. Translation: CASSEDTGELFF.